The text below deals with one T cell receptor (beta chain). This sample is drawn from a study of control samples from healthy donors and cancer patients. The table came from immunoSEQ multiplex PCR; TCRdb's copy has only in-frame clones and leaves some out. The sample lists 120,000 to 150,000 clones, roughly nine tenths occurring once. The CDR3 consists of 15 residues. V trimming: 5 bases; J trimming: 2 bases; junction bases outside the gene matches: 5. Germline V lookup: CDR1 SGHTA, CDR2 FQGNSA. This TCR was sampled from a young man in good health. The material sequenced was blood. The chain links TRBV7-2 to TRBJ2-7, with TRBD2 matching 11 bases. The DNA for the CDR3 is TGTGCCAGCAGCACAACTAGCGGGGGCCCCTACGAGCAGTACTTC. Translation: CASSTTSGGPYEQYF.